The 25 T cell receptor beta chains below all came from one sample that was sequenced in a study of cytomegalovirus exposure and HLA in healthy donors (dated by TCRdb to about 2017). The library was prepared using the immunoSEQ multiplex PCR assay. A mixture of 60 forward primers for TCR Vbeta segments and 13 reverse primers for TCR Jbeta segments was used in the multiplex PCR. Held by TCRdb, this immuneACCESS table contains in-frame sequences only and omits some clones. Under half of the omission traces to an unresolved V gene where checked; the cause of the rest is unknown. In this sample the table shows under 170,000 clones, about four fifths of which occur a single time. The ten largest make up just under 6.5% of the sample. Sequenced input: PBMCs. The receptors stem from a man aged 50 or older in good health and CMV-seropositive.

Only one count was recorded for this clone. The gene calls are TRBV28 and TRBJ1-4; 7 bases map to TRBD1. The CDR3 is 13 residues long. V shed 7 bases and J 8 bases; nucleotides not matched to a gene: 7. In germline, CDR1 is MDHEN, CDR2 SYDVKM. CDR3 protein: CASKTGIDEKLFF. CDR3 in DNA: TGTGCCAGCAAGACAGGGATTGACGAAAAACTGTTTTTT.

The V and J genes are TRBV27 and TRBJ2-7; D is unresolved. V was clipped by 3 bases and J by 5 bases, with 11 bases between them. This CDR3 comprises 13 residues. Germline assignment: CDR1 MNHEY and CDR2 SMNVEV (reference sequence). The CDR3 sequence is CASSFSEKNEQYF. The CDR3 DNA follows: TGTGCCAGCAGTTTCTCCGAGAAAAACGAGCAGTACTTC.

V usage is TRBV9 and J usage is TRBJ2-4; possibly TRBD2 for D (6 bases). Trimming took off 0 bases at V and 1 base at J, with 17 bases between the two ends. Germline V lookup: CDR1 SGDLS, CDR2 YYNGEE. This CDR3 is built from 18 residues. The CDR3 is CASSVAPLAYEAKNIQYF. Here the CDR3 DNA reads TGTGCCAGCAGCGTAGCACCCCTAGCGTATGAGGCCAAAAACATTCAGTACTTC.

The CDR3 DNA sequence: TGTGCCAGTAGGGAACAGGGATTGAACACTGAAGCTTTCTTT. Residues: CASREQGLNTEAFF. This chain links TRBV19 with TRBJ1-1; D possibly corresponds to TRBD1 (6 bases). CDR1 is LNHDA and CDR2 is SQIVND in the germline V gene (reference sequence). The CDR3 runs 14 residues. Trimming stripped 6 bases from V and 0 bases from J, with 11 bases between.

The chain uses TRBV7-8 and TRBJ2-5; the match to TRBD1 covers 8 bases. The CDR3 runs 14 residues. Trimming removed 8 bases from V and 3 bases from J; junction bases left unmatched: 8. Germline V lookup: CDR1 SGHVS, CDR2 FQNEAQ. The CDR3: CASGPLTGEETQYF. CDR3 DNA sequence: TGTGCCAGCGGACCATTGACAGGGGAAGAGACCCAGTACTTC.

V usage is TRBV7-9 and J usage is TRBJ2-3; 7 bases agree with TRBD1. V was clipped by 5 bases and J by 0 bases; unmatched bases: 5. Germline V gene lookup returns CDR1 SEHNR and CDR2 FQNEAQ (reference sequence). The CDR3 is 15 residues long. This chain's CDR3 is CASSRTGVSTDTQYF. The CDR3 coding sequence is TGTGCCAGCAGCCGAACAGGGGTTAGCACAGATACGCAGTATTTT.

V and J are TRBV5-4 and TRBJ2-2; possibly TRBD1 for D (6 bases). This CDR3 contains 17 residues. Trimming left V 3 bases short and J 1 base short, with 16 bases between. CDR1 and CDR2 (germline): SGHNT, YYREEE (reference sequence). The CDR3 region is CASSSNTGTRNTGELFF. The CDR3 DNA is TGTGCCAGCAGCTCGAACACCGGGACACGGAACACCGGGGAGCTGTTTTTT.

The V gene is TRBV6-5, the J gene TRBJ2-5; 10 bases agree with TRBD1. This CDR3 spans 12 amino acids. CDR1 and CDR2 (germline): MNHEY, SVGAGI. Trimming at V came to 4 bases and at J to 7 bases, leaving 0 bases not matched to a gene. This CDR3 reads CASSWTGGTQYF. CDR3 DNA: TGTGCCAGCAGTTGGACAGGGGGGACCCAGTACTTC.

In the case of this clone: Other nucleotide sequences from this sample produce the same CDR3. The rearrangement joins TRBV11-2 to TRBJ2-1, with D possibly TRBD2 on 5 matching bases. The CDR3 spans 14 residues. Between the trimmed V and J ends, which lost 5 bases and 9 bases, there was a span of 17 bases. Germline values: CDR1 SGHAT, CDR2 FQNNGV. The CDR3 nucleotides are TGTGCCAGCAGCCTAGGTCGGTATGCGGGTGAGCAGTTCTTC. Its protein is CASSLGRYAGEQFF.

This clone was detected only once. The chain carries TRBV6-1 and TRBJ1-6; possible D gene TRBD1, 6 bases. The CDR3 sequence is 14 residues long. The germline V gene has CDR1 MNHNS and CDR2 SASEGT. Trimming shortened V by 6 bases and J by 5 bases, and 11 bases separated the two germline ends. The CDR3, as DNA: TGTGCCAGCAGGACAGGTGATGATAATTCACCCCTCCACTTT. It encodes CASRTGDDNSPLHF.

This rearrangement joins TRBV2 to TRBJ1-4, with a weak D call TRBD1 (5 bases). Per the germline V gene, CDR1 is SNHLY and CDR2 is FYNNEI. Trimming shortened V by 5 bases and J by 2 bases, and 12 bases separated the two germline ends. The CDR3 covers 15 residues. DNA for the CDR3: TGTGCCAGCAGTTTCTCGGGGGTCACTAATGAAAAACTGTTTTTT. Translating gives CASSFSGVTNEKLFF.

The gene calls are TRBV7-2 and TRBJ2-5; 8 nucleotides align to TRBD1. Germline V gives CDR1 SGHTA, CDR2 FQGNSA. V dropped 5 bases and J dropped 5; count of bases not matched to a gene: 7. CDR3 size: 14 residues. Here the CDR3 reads CASSPQGARETQYF. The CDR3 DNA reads TGTGCCAGCAGCCCTCAGGGGGCCCGGGAGACCCAGTACTTC. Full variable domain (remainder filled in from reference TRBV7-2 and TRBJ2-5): GAGVSQSPSNKVTEKGKDVELRCDPISGHTALYWYRQSLGQGLEFLIYFQGNSAPDKSGLPSDRFSAERTGGSVSTLTIQRTQQEDSAVYLCASSPQGARETQYFGPGTRLLVL.

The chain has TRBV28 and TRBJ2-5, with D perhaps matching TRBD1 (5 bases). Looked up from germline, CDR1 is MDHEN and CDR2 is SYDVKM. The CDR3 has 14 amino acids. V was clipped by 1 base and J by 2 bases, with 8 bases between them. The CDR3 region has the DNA TGTGCCAGCAGTTTATTTCCAGGGCAAGAGACCCAGTACTTC. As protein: CASSLFPGQETQYF. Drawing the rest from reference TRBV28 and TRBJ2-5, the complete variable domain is DVKVTQSSRYLVKRTGEKVFLECVQDMDHENMFWYRQDPGLGLRLIYFSYDVKMKEKGDIPEGYSVSREKKERFSLILESASTNQTSMYLCASSLFPGQETQYFGPGTRLLVL.

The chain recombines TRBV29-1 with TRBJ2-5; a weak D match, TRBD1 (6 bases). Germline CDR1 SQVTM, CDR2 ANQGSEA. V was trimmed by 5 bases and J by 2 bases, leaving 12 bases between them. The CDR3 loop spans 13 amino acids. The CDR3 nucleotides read TGCAGCGTTAAGGACAGAAGTCAAGAGACCCAGTACTTC. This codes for CSVKDRSQETQYF.

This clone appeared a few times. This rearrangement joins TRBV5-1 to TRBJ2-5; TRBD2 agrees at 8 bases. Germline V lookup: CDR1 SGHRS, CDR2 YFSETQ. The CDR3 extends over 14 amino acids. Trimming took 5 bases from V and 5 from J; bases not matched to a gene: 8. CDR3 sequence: CASRSGREGETQYF. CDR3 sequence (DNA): TGCGCCAGCAGATCCGGGAGGGAAGGGGAGACCCAGTACTTC.

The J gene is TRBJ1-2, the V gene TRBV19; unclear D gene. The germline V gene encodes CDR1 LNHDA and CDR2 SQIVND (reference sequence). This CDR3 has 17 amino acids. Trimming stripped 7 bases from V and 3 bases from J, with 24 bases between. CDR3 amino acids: CASTPRVRSTYDYGYTF. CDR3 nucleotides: TGTGCCAGTACCCCACGGGTGCGGAGCACTTACGACTATGGCTACACCTTC. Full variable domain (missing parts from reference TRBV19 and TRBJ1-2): DGGITQSPKYLFRKEGQNVTLSCEQNLNHDAMYWYRQDPGQGLRLIYYSQIVNDFQKGDIAEGYSVSREKKESFPLTVTSAQKNPTAFYLCASTPRVRSTYDYGYTFGSGTRLTVV.

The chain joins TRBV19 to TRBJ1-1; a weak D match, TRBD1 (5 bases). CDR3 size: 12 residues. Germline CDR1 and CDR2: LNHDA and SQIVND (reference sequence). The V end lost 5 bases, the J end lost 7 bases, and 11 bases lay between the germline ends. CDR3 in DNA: TGTGCCAGTAGTCGGGGGGGTCTTGAAGCTTTCTTT. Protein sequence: CASSRGGLEAFF.

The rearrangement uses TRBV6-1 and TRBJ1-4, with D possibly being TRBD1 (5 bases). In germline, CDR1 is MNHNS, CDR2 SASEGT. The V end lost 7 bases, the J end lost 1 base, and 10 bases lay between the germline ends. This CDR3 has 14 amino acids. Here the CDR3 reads CASTVGGTNEKLFF. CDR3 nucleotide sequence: TGTGCCAGCACGGTCGGGGGAACTAATGAAAAACTGTTTTTT.

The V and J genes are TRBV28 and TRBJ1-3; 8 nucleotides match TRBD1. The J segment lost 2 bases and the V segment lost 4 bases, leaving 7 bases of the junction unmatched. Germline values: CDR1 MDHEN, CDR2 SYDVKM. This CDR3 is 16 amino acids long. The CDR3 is CASSSLQTGAGNTIYF. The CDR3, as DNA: TGTGCCAGCAGTTCCCTACAGACAGGGGCTGGAAACACCATATATTTT.

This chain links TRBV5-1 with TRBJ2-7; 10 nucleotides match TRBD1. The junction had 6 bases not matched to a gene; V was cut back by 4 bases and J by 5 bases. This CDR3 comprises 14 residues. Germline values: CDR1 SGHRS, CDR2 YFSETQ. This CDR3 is CASSTGTGDDEQYF. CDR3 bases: TGCGCCAGCAGCACCGGGACAGGGGACGACGAGCAGTACTTC.

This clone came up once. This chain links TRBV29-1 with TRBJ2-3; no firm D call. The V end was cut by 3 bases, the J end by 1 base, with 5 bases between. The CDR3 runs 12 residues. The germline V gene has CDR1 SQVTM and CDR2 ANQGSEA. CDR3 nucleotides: TGCAGCGTTGATAGTGGCACAGATACGCAGTATTTT. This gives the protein CSVDSGTDTQYF.

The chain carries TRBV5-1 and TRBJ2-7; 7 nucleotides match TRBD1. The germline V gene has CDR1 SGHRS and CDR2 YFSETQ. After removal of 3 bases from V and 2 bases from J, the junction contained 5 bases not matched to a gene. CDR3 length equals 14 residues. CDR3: CASSSGTATYEQYF. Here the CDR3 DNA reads TGCGCCAGCAGCTCCGGGACAGCGACCTACGAGCAGTACTTC.

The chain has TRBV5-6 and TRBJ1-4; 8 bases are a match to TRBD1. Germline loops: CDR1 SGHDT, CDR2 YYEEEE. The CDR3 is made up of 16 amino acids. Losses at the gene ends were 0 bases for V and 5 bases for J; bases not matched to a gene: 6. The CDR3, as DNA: TGTGCCAGCAGCTTGGGTGCAGGGGGCGTAAATGAAAAACTGTTTTTT. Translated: CASSLGAGGVNEKLFF.

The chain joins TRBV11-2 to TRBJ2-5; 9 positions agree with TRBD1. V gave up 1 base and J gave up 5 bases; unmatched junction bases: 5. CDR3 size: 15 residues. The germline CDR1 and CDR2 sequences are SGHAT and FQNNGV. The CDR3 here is CASSLAGTGYETQYF. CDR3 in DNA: TGTGCCAGCAGCTTAGCCGGGACAGGGTACGAGACCCAGTACTTC.

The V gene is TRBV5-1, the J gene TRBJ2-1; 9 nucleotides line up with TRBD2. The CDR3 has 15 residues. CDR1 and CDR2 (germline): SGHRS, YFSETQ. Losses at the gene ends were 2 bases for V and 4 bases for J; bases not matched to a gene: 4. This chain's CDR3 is CASSFSGSPYNEQFF. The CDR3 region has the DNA TGCGCCAGCAGCTTTAGCGGGAGCCCGTACAATGAGCAGTTCTTC.